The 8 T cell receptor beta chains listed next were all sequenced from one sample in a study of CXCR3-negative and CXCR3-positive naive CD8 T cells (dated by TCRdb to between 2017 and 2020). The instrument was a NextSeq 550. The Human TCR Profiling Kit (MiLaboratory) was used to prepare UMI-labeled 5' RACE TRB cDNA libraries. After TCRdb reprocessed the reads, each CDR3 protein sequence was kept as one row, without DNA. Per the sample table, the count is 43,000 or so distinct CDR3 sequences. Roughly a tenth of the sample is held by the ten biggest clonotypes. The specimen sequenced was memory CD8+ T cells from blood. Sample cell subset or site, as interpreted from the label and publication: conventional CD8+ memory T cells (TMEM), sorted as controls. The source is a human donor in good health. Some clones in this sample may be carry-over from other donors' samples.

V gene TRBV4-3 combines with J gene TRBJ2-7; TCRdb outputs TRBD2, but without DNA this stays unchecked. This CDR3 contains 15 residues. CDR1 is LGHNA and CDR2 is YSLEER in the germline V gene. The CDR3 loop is CASSPTSGALYEQYF.

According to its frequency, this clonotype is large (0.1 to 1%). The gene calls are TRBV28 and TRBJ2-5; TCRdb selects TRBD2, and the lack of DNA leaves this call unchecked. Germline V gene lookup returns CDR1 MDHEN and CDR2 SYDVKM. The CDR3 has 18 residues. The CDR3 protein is CASSLVAGGEISEETQYF.

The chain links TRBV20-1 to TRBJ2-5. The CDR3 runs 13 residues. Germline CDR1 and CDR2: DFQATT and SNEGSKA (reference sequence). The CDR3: CSARGDLQETQYF.

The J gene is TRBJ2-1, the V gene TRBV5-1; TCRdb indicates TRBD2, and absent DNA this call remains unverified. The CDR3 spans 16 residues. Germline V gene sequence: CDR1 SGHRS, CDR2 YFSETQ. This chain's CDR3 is CASSLGTGGQYNEQFF.

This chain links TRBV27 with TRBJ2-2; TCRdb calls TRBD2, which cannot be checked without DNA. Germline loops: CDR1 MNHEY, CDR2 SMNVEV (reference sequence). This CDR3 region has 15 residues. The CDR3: CASSPKGLNTGELFF.

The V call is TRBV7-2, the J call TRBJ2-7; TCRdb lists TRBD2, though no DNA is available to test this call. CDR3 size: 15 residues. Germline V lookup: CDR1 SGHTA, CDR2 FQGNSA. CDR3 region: CASSRNAGGWWEQYF.

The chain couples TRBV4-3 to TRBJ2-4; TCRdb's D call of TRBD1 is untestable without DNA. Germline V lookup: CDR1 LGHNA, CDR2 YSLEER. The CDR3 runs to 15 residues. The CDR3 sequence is CASSQEGTPGNIQCF.

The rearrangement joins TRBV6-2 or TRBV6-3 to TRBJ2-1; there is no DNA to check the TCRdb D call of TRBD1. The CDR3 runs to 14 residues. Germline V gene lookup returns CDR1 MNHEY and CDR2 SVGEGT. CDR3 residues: CASLEGETYNEQFF.